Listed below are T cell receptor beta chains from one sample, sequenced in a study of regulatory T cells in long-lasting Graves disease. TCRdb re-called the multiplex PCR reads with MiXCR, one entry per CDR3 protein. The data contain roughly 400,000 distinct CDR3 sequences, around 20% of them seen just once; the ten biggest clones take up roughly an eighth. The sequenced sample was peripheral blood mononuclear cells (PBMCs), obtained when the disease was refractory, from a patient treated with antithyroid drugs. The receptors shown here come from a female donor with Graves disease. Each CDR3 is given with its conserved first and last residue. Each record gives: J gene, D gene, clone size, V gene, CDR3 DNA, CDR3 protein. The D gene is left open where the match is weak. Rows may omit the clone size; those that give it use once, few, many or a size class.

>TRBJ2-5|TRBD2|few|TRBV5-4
TGTGCCAGCAGCCCCAAAGTTAGCGGGAGTCTTGAGACCCAGTACTTC
CASSPKVSGSLETQYF
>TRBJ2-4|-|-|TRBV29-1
TGCAGCGTTGAATTGGGGTTAAACATTCAGTACTTC
CSVELGLNIQYF
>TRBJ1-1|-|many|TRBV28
TGTGCCAGCAGGCTGATGGATGGCACTGAAGCTTTCTTT
CASRLMDGTEAFF
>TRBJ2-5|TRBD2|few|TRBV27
TGTGCCAGCAGTCCTCGACTAGCGGGAGTGGTAAAGACCCAGTACTTC
CASSPRLAGVVKTQYF
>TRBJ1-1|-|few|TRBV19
TGTCCCTTGGACACTGAAGCTTTCTTT
CPLDTEAFF
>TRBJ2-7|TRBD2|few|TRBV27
TGTGCCAGCAGTTTATCCGGGCGGGGGTCCTACGAGCAGTACTTC
CASSLSGRGSYEQYF
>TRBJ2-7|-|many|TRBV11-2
TGTGCCAGCAGCTTAGAAGGACTGGGTGGCGGAGATCGCTACGAGCAGTACTTC
CASSLEGLGGGDRYEQYF
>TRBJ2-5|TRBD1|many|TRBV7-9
TGTGCCAGCAACTTGGACAGGGCAGAGACCCAGTACTTC
CASNLDRAETQYF
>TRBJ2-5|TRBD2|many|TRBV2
TGTGCCAGCAGTTGGGCTCGCGAAAGACTAGCGGGAGAAGGAAAGACCCAGTACTTC
CASSWARERLAGEGKTQYF
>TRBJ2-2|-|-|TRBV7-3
TGTGCCAGCAGGGGTATTAGCGGAGGGAACACCGGGGAGCTGTTTTTT
CASRGISGGNTGELFF
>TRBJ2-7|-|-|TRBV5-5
TGTGCCAGCAGTTCAAACTCAGGGTTCAACGAGCAGTACTTC
CASSSNSGFNEQYF
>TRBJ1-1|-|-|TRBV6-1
TGTGCCAGCAGTGAAGGGTTTGAAGCTTTCTTT
CASSEGFEAFF
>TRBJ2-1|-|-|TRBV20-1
TGCAGTGCTAGCGGACGAGTCTCCAATGAGCAGTTCTTC
CSASGRVSNEQFF
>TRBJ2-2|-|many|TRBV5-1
TGCGCCAGCAATTTGGGGGTCACCGCGAACACCGGGGAGCTGTTTTTT
CASNLGVTANTGELFF
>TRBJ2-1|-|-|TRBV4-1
TGCGCCAGCAGCCAAGGGCGGCCGGAACCCAGGTGGAATGAGCAGTTCTTC
CASSQGRPEPRWNEQFF
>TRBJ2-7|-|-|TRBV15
TGTGCCACCAGTGGCGGAACCTACGAGCAGTACTTC
CATSGGTYEQYF
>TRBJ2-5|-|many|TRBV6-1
TGTGCCAGCAGTGAAACGTCTTCCTGGGCAGAGACCCAGTACTTC
CASSETSSWAETQYF
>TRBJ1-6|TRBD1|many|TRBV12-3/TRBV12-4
TGTGCCAGCAGCTCGACAGGGGGGAATTCACCCCTCCACTTT
CASSSTGGNSPLHF
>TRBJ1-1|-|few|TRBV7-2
TGTGCCAGCAGCTTAGCGGACAGCTCCCCGAACACTGAAGCTTTCTTT
CASSLADSSPNTEAFF
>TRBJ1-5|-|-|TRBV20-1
TGCAGTGCTAGAGACAGACAGAGCAATCAGCCCCAGCATTTT
CSARDRQSNQPQHF
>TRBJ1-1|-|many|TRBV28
TGTGCCAGCAGCCGAGGGGGTGCGAACACTGAAGCTTTCTTT
CASSRGGANTEAFF
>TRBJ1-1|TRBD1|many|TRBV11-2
TGTGCCAGCAGCTTCGCAGGGGGCTTCGGGAGCACTGAAGCTTTCTTT
CASSFAGGFGSTEAFF
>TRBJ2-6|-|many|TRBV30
TGTGCCTGGAGGACCCTTGGCGCCAACGTCCTGACTTTC
CAWRTLGANVLTF
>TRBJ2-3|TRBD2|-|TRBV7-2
TGTGCCAGCAGCTTAGTCGGGACTAGCGGGAACACAGATACGCAGTATTTT
CASSLVGTSGNTDTQYF
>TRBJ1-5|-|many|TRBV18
TGTGCCAGCTCACCAGGGGGGGTTGGTAAGCCCCAGCATTTT
CASSPGGVGKPQHF
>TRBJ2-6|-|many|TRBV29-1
TGCAGCGGTGGGGTTTACATAGAGCAGTCTGGGGCCAACGTCCTGACTTTC
CSGGVYIEQSGANVLTF
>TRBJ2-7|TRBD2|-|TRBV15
TGTGCCACCAGCAGAGTACTAGCGGGAGACGAGCAGTACTTC
CATSRVLAGDEQYF
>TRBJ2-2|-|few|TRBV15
TGTGCCACCAGCAGTGGAGGTATTTCGGGCACCGGGGAGCTGTTTTTT
CATSSGGISGTGELFF
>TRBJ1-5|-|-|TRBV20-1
TGCAGTGCTAGAGATCAGTCGGGTCAGCCCCAGCATTTT
CSARDQSGQPQHF
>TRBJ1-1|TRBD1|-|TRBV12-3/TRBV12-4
TGTGCCAGCAGCAATTCCGGGACAGGGGGTCGAAGGAACACTGAAGCTTTCTTT
CASSNSGTGGRRNTEAFF
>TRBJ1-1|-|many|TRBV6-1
TGTGCCAGCAAGACAAACACTGAAGCTTTCTTT
CASKTNTEAFF
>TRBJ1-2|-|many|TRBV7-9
TGTGCCAGCAGCTTATCAGGGGACTCCGCGAACTATGGCTACACCTTC
CASSLSGDSANYGYTF
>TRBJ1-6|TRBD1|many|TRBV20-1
TGCAGTGCTAGAGTCGGACAGGGAGTTACACCCCTCCACTTT
CSARVGQGVTPLHF
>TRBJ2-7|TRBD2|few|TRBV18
TGTGCCAGCTCACCAGGCGCAACTAGCGGCTACGAGCAGTACTTC
CASSPGATSGYEQYF
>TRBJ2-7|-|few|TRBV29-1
TGCAGCGTTGAAGATGACAGTTCCTACGAGCAGTACTTC
CSVEDDSSYEQYF
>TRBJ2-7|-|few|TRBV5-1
TGCGCCAGCAGCCAACTTGGCGCGATCGATACCTACGAGCAGTACTTC
CASSQLGAIDTYEQYF
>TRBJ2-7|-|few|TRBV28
TGTGCCAGCAGCCGAGAGGGGGGCAAGTACGAGCAGTACTTC
CASSREGGKYEQYF
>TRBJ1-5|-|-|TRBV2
TGTGCCAGCAGTGAGCGCAGCGCGAGCTTCAATCAGCCCCAGCATTTT
CASSERSASFNQPQHF
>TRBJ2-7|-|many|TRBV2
TGTGCCAGCAGAGAAGGACAAGCCTACGAGCAGTACTTC
CASREGQAYEQYF
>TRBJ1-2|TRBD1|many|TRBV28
TGTGCCAGCAGTTTAACTATAGTGGAGGACAGGACCTTC
CASSLTIVEDRTF
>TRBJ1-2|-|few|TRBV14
TGTGCCAGCAGCCAAGATTTGAGATATGGCTACACCTTC
CASSQDLRYGYTF
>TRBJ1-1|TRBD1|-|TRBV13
TGTGCCAGCAGCGGGACGGGACAGGGGAACACTGAAGCTTTCTTT
CASSGTGQGNTEAFF
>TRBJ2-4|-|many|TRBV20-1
TGCAGTGCTAGACCATCCAACATTCAGTACTTC
CSARPSNIQYF
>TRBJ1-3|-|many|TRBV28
TGTGCCAGCAGTTTAGGGGGGCTTCCCGCTGGAAACACCATATATTTT
CASSLGGLPAGNTIYF
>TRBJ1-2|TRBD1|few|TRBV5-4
TGTGCCAGCAGCTTTGTCGGGACAGGGAACTATGGCTACACCTTC
CASSFVGTGNYGYTF